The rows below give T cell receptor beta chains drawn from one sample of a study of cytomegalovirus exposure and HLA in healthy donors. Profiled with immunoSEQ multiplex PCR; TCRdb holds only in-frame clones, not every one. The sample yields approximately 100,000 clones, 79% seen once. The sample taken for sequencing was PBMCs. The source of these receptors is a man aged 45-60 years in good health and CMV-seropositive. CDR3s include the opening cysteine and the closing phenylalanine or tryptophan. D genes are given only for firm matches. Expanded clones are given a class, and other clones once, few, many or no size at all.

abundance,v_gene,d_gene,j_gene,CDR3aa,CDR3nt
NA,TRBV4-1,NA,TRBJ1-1,CASSPRDVVNTEAFF,TGCGCCAGCAGCCCCAGGGATGTGGTGAACACTGAAGCTTTCTTT
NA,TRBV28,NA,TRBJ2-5,CASSLLVLEVQETQYF,TGTGCCAGCAGTTTATTAGTGCTAGAAGTACAAGAGACCCAGTACTTC
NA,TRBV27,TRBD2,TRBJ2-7,CASSKLAGPSYEQYF,TGTGCCAGCAGTAAACTAGCGGGACCTTCCTACGAGCAGTACTTC
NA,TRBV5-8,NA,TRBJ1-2,CASSPLIIGYTF,TGTGCCAGCAGCCCCTTAATTATCGGCTACACCTTC
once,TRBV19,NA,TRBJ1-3,CASSFDRPLGGNTIYF,TGTGCCAGTAGTTTCGATCGTCCTCTGGGCGGAAACACCATATATTTT
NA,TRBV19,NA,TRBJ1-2,CASSRVDSHGYTF,TGTGCCAGTAGTCGAGTCGACAGCCATGGCTACACCTTC
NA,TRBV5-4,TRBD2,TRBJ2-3,CASSSGTSGVDTQYF,TGTGCCAGCAGCTCGGGGACTAGCGGGGTAGATACGCAGTATTTT
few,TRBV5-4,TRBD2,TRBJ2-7,CASSVGGGSYEQYF,TGTGCCAGCAGCGTGGGGGGGGGCTCCTACGAGCAGTACTTC
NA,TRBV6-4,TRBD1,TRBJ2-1,CASSVGTEYYNEQFF,TGTGCCAGCAGTGTAGGGACAGAATACTACAATGAGCAGTTCTTC
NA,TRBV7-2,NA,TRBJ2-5,CASSLSGRDSGEQYF,TGTGCCAGCAGCTTATCGGGCCGGGATTCTGGAGAGCAGTACTTC
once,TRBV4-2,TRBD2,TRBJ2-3,CASSQGGLAGYADTQYF,TGTGCCAGCAGCCAAGGAGGACTAGCGGGATACGCAGATACGCAGTATTTT
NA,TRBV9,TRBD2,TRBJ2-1,CASSVVLAGGPSYNEQFF,TGTGCCAGCAGCGTAGTACTAGCGGGAGGGCCTAGTTACAATGAGCAGTTCTTC
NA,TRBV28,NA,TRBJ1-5,CASSLSQNQPQHF,TGTGCCAGCAGTTTATCCCAAAATCAGCCCCAGCATTTT
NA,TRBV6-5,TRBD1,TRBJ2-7,CASSPRDSSSYEQYF,TGTGCCAGCAGTCCTAGGGACAGTAGTTCCTACGAGCAGTACTTC
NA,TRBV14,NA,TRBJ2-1,CAVRSRGPNNEQFF,TGTGCCGTTCGTAGCCGAGGGCCTAACAATGAGCAGTTCTTC
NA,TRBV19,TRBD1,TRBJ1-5,CASSTWDRGGLYSNQPQHF,TGTGCCAGTAGTACCTGGGACAGGGGAGGGCTATATAGCAATCAGCCCCAGCATTTT
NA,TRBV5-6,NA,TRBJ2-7,CASSRRGTYEQYF,TGTGCCAGCAGCCGCAGGGGAACCTACGAGCAGTACTTC
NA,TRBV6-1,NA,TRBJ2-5,CASSGPLRQETQYF,TGTGCCAGCAGTGGCCCTCTGCGACAAGAGACCCAGTACTTC
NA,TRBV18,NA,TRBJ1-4,CASSPTADSRKLFF,TGTGCCAGCTCCCCAACGGCCGACAGCCGTAAACTGTTTTTT
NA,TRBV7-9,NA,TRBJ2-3,CASSLSVSWTATDTHYF,TGTGCCAGCAGCTTAAGTGTTAGTTGGACAGCCACAGATACGCATTATTTT
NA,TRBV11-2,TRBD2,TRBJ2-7,CASSLDRASGVDEQYF,TGTGCCAGCAGCTTAGATCGGGCTAGCGGGGTCGACGAGCAGTACTTC
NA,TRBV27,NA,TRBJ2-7,CASSFREQGSFEQYF,TGTGCCAGCAGTTTTCGCGAACAGGGATCATTCGAGCAGTACTTC
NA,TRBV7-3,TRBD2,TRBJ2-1,CASSLESGRAYNEQFF,TGTGCCAGCAGCTTAGAGAGCGGGAGGGCCTACAATGAGCAGTTCTTC
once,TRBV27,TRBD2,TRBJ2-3,CASCPGTSGSEADTQYF,TGTGCCAGCTGTCCCGGGACTAGCGGGAGCGAGGCAGATACGCAGTATTTT
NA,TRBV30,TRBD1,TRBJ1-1,CAWGDRVAFF,TGTGCCTGGGGGGACAGGGTTGCTTTCTTT
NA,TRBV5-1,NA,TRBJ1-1,CASSFPGGAASAEAFF,TGCGCCAGCAGCTTCCCGGGGGGGGCCGCGTCCGCTGAAGCTTTCTTT
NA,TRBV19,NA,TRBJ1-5,CASSMAVGSSNQPQHF,TGTGCCAGTAGTATGGCGGTAGGGAGTAGCAATCAGCCCCAGCATTTT
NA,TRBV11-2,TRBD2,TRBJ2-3,CASSPLTSLGDTQYF,TGTGCCAGCAGCCCCCTGACTAGCCTGGGAGATACGCAGTATTTT
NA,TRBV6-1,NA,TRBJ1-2,CASSDGFRSGYTF,TGTGCCAGCAGTGACGGGTTCCGTAGTGGCTACACCTTC
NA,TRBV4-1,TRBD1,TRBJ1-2,CASSQDVRDRAFYGYTF,TGCGCCAGCAGCCAAGATGTCCGGGACAGGGCATTCTATGGCTACACCTTC
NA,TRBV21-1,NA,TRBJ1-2,CASSRRWVHGYTF,TGTGCCAGCAGCAGGCGGTGGGTACATGGCTACACCTTC
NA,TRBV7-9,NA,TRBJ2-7,CSSSFPPYEQYF,TGTTCCAGCAGCTTTCCTCCCTACGAGCAGTACTTC
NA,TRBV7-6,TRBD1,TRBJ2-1,CASSLLPGQGVYNEQFF,TGTGCCAGCAGCCTTCTACCGGGACAGGGAGTTTACAATGAGCAGTTCTTC
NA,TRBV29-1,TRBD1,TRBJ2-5,CSVQDPLGQGRTQYF,TGCAGCGTTCAAGATCCGTTGGGACAGGGTAGGACCCAGTACTTC
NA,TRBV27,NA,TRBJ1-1,CASSLWQNTEAFF,TGTGCCAGCAGTTTATGGCAGAACACTGAAGCTTTCTTT
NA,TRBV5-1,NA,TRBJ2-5,CASSFQGILETQYF,TGCGCCAGCAGCTTCCAGGGAATATTAGAGACCCAGTACTTC
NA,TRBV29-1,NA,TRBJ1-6,CSVRGGSGNSPLHF,TGCAGCGTTCGGGGGGGATCGGGGAATTCACCCCTCCACTTT